This T cell receptor beta chain was sequenced in a study of CD8 T cells in ankylosing spondylitis (dated by TCRdb to 2015 to 2018). Context from the whole study: To find TCR variants linked to disease, the study profiled T cell receptor beta repertoires in ankylosing spondylitis patients and healthy donors. In total, the full study cohort was made up of some 110 healthy donors and some 26 ankylosing spondylitis patients. Peripheral blood was sampled, and synovial fluid was additionally collected from ankylosing spondylitis patients. The paper's findings and limits, for the study overall: Some TCR beta motif variants had previously been reported in synovial fluid and blood of reactive arthritis patients, which suggested common disease-initiation mechanisms. According to the report, matched synovial fluid samples from ankylosing spondylitis patients were significantly enriched for the disease-linked clones. Blood from ankylosing spondylitis patients appeared to be characterized by a TCR beta motif composed of several highly homologous amino acid variants. A CD8+ phenotype was shown by the disease-linked clones, which were found at relatively low frequencies in peripheral blood.

From its cysteine to its phenylalanine, the CDR3 spans 15 amino acids. Only CDR3 DNA is held: 45 bases, read in frame from base 1. CDR1 and CDR2 are read off the germline V gene as SQVTM and ANQGSEA. V ends up 4 bases short and J 7 bases short, with an unmatched junction base count of 11. TCRdb shows the sequencer as Illumina HiSeq 2500. Quantitative 5'-RACE with molecular barcodes was used to prepare TCR beta libraries. The study's own analysis went as follows. A new computational method based on a probabilistic model of VDJ rearrangement was used to identify disease-linked TCR variants. TCRdb cleaned the public reads at Q25 with fastp, built clones with MiXCR and kept in-frame beta chains. CDR3 protein sequences are deduplicated, and each keeps its most common genes and DNA. In this record, the V and J calls reflect TCRdb's handling and not the investigators' own analysis. The sample table contains 300,000 to 400,000 distinct CDR3 sequences; only one count was recorded for under 15% of them. The ten largest make up approximately 1.1% of the sample.

This clonotype was counted ten times or more. This receptor's antigen is unknown. It has no much larger one-base neighbor in the sample; base qualities were not kept. The V gene is TRBV29-1 and the J gene is TRBJ2-1, with TRBD2 matching 9 junction bases. The sequencing sample was made of blood, either unsorted or a sorted T cell fraction (not recorded which). This sequence was found in a male donor with ankylosing spondylitis or in good health (not recorded which). The nucleotide sequence is given as TGCAGCGTTGGGGCCGGGACTAGCTGGATAAATGAGCAGTTCTTC. It codes for CSVGAGTSWINEQFF.